This TCR beta chain was profiled in a study of response to subunit inactivated influenza vaccine. CDR3 length: 15 amino acids. CDR1 and CDR2 from the germline V gene are SEHNR and FQNEAQ (reference sequence). TCRdb re-derived calls from the RT-PCR reads in MiXCR, one entry per CDR3 protein. Of 700,000 to 800,000 distinct CDR3 sequences listed, approximately 17% are singletons. Whole-study findings and limits: Authors suggested that a seasonal influenza vaccination recruits few new T cells each time.

There are many counts of this clonotype. Its antigen is still unknown. A junction boundary mismatches the germline segment, possibly from a read error. This receptor was taken from a man over 45 who received an inactivated influenza vaccine. The specimen was PBMCs from blood, collected more than 4 days after vaccination. V is TRBV7-9 and J is TRBJ2-1; 11 nucleotides align to TRBD1. Here the CDR3 reads CASSLAGQGASEQFF. The CDR3 nucleotides are TGTGCCAGCAGCCTAGCCGGACAGGGGGCAAGTGAGCAGTTCTTC.